The 18 T cell receptor beta chains listed next were all sequenced from one sample in a study of blood T cell repertoires in COVID-19. Using immunoSEQ multiplex PCR, the repertoire was profiled, and TCRdb retains in-frame clones only, with some absent. The sample lists fewer than 75,000 clones, approximately 87% occurring once. The sequenced material came from peripheral blood. The origin of the receptors is a man aged 55 to 70 with active or convalescent COVID-19.

V gene TRBV6-2 or TRBV6-3 combines with J gene TRBJ1-6, with D tentatively TRBD1 (6 bases). The CDR3 is 15 amino acids. The germline V and J ends were trimmed by 0 bases and 3 bases, with 6 bases remaining between them. Germline V gene data show CDR1 as MNHEY and CDR2 as SVGEGT. CDR3 DNA: TGTGCCAGCAGTTACTCACAGGGCTATAATTCACCCCTCCACTTT. It translates to CASSYSQGYNSPLHF.

The genes are TRBV18 and TRBJ1-2; the match to TRBD1 covers 9 bases. The CDR3 length is 16 residues. The germline CDR1 and CDR2 sequences are KGHSH and LQKENI. Losses at the gene ends were 3 bases for V and 4 bases for J; bases not matched to a gene: 9. The CDR3 sequence is CASSPPGQGSFYGYTF. CDR3 DNA: TGTGCCAGCTCACCGCCGGGACAGGGTAGTTTCTATGGCTACACCTTC.

This clone was detected once. CDR3 sequence (DNA): TGTGCCAGCAGCCCCTCCCGGGGAGGAGGCTACACCTTC. Translation: CASSPSRGGGYTF. The chain recombines TRBV3-1 (or the pseudogene TRBV3-2) with TRBJ1-2; D is undetermined. V was shortened by 4 bases and J by 8 bases, with 14 bases between the two germline ends. The CDR3 loop spans 13 amino acids. Per the germline V gene, CDR1 is LGHDT and CDR2 is YNNKEL (reference sequence).

The rearrangement uses TRBV7-3 and TRBJ1-3; tentatively, D is TRBD1 (6 bases). The CDR3 spans 16 residues. The V and J ends lost 0 bases and 2 bases respectively, with 11 bases between them. Germline V gene data show CDR1 as SGHTA and CDR2 as FQGTGA. CDR3 sequence: CASSLTGTSTGNTIYF. CDR3 sequence (DNA): TGTGCCAGCAGCTTAACCGGGACATCTACTGGAAACACCATATATTTT.

For the CDR3, the DNA is TGTGCCAGTAATTGGCGGATGAACACTGAAGCTTTCTTT. This gives the protein CASNWRMNTEAFF. This rearrangement joins TRBV19 to TRBJ1-1; no clear D gene. The germline gives CDR1 LNHDA, CDR2 SQIVND (reference sequence). V gave up 7 bases and J gave up 0 bases, with 9 bases separating them. The CDR3 loop spans 13 amino acids.

The chain is built from TRBV6-4 and TRBJ2-3; a possible D gene is TRBD2 (5 bases). V was shortened by 4 bases and J by 6 bases, with 14 bases between the two germline ends. The CDR3 contains 14 residues. Germline lookup yields CDR1 MRHNA and CDR2 SNTAGT. The CDR3 is CASSATLDSDTQYF. The CDR3 DNA reads TGTGCCAGCAGTGCCACCCTGGACTCCGATACGCAGTATTTT.

The CDR3 sequence is CASVAGGGDTQYF. CDR3 sequence (DNA): TGCGCCAGCGTCGCTGGGGGAGGAGATACGCAGTATTTT. This chain uses TRBV5-1 with TRBJ2-3, with D tentatively TRBD2 (6 bases). The germline CDR1 and CDR2 sequences are SGHRS and YFSETQ. This CDR3 has 13 amino acids. Trimming pared 7 bases from V and 5 bases from J, leaving 14 bases between.

The chain's CDR3 is CASSQDLVSGNTIYF. The CDR3 DNA is TGTGCCAGCAGCCAAGATCTAGTCTCTGGAAACACCATATATTTT. The V gene is TRBV14, the J gene TRBJ1-3; D not resolved. This CDR3 has 15 residues. CDR1 and CDR2 (germline): SGHDN, FVKESK. Trimming shortened V by 0 bases and J by 0 bases, and 6 bases separated the two germline ends.

The gene calls are TRBV24-1 and TRBJ1-1, with 8 bases identical to TRBD1. Looked up from germline, CDR1 is KGHDR and CDR2 is SFDVKD. The CDR3 is made up of 13 amino acids. J gave up 2 bases and V 7 bases, and 2 bases lay outside the gene matches. CDR3 protein: CATRDRANTEAFF. The CDR3 region has the DNA TGTGCCACCAGGGACAGGGCAAACACTGAAGCTTTCTTT.

The chain uses TRBV18 and TRBJ1-5; 10 nucleotides line up with TRBD1. Germline V gene sequence: CDR1 KGHSH, CDR2 LQKENI. V was clipped by 1 base and J by 5 bases; unmatched bases: 5. CDR3 length equals 16 residues. CDR3 coding DNA: TGTGCCAGCTCACCACGGGACAGGGGTAGGCATCAGCCCCAGCATTTT. Amino acids: CASSPRDRGRHQPQHF.

The chain uses TRBV2 and TRBJ2-1; TRBD2 matches 12 bases. V dropped 8 bases and J dropped 5; count of bases not matched to a gene: 10. Germline-derived CDR1 and CDR2 are SNHLY and FYNNEI. This CDR3 region has 16 residues. This chain's CDR3 is CASFKGLAGGNNEQFF. CDR3 sequence (DNA): TGTGCCAGCTTTAAGGGCCTAGCGGGAGGGAACAATGAGCAGTTCTTC.

The CDR3 nucleotides are TGCGCCAGCAGCTTAGCAATTAGTACCTACGAGCAGTACTTC. Its translation: CASSLAISTYEQYF. The chain carries TRBV5-1 and TRBJ2-7, with D unresolved. V was cut by 2 bases and J by 2 bases, with 11 bases left in between. This CDR3 is built from 14 residues. Germline-derived CDR1 and CDR2 are SGHRS and YFSETQ.

The chain links TRBV7-2 to TRBJ2-1, with 8 bases fitting TRBD2. Germline V lookup: CDR1 SGHTA, CDR2 FQGNSA. V dropped 5 bases and J dropped 2; count of bases not matched to a gene: 11. The CDR3 extends over 17 amino acids. The CDR3 protein is CASSPISLGGAYNEQFF. The DNA for the CDR3 is TGTGCCAGCAGCCCAATTTCGCTCGGGGGGGCCTACAATGAGCAGTTCTTC.

The gene calls are TRBV11-2 and TRBJ2-5; D gene ambiguous. Germline V gene sequence: CDR1 SGHAT, CDR2 FQNNGV. Trimming stripped 0 bases from V and 3 bases from J, with 5 bases between. The CDR3 is made up of 13 amino acids. CDR3 sequence: CASSLDPKETQYF. The CDR3 nucleotides read TGTGCCAGCAGCTTAGACCCCAAAGAGACCCAGTACTTC.

The chain has TRBV5-5 and TRBJ2-5; 7 bases agree with TRBD1. There are 14 residues in the CDR3. V trimming: 3 bases; J trimming: 10 bases; junction bases outside the gene matches: 12. CDR1 and CDR2 from the germline V gene are SGHKS and YYEKEE (reference sequence). CDR3 nucleotide sequence: TGTGCCAGCAGCTCGACAGGGAACCCTTCGGACCAGTACTTC. Amino acids: CASSSTGNPSDQYF.

The rearrangement links TRBV5-6 to TRBJ1-1; TRBD1 matches at 11 bases. Losses at the gene ends were 1 base for V and 5 bases for J; bases not matched to a gene: 10. The CDR3 is made up of 17 amino acids. CDR1 and CDR2 (germline): SGHDT, YYEEEE. CDR3 nucleotides: TGTGCCAGCAGCTTGTGGGACAGGGGGATTTCTGGAACTGAAGCTTTCTTT. Its protein is CASSLWDRGISGTEAFF.

The V call is TRBV18, the J call TRBJ1-2; a weak D match, TRBD1 (6 bases). The CDR3 contains 13 residues. The V gene lost 3 bases and the J gene lost 4 bases, with 9 bases spanning the gap. Germline V lookup: CDR1 KGHSH, CDR2 LQKENI. CDR3 region: CASSPDRSYGYTF. DNA for the CDR3: TGTGCCAGCTCACCGGACAGATCCTATGGCTACACCTTC.

V gene TRBV2 combines with J gene TRBJ2-1, with 11 bases identical to TRBD2. Unmatched junction bases numbered 1, after V lost 6 bases and J lost 3 bases. Looked up from germline, CDR1 is SNHLY and CDR2 is FYNNEI. CDR3 length: 14 amino acids. The CDR3 coding sequence is TGTGCCAGCAGGGGGACTAGCGGCTACAATGAGCAGTTCTTC. Translation gives CASRGTSGYNEQFF.